This TCR beta chain was recovered during a study of blood T cell repertoires in COVID-19. Study-wide background: There were acute and convalescent COVID-19 samples, and they came from the United States, Italy and Spain. The cDNA or gDNA used as material had been derived from T cells, B-cell-depleted T cells, or PBMCs.

The germline V gene has CDR1 SGDLS and CDR2 YYNGEE. Trimming cost V 4 bases and J 3 bases; bases outside gene matches: 6. The CDR3 loop spans 15 amino acids. Original data processing: Amplifying reference gene primers gave estimates of nucleated cell counts. Sequenced by immunoSEQ multiplex PCR; TCRdb stores in-frame clones only, minus some. From that table come the V and J calls and clone size; the DNA was used to work out D and trimming. Of fewer than 20,000 clones in the sample, 80% to 90% were seen once. Input material: peripheral blood. This clonotype originated in an older man in a cohort sampled during active COVID-19. The J gene is TRBJ2-1, the V gene TRBV9; 8 nucleotides align to TRBD2. CDR3 amino acids: CASSPPGLGYNEQFF. The CDR3 region has the DNA TGTGCCAGCAGCCCACCGGGACTAGGCTACAATGAGCAGTTCTTC.